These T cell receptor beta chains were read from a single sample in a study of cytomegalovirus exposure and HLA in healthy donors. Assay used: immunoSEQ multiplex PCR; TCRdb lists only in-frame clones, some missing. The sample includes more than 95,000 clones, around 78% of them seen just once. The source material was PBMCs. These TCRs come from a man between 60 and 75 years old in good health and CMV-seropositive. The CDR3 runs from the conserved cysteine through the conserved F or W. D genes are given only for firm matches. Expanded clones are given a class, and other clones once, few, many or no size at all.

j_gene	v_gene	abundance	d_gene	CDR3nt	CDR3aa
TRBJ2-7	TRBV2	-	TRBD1	TGTGCCAGCAACTACGCGGGGACAGGGTACGAGCAGTACTTC	CASNYAGTGYEQYF
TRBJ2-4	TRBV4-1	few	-	TGCGCCAGCAGCCCTTTGGATGACGGGGATGAAAAAAACATTCAGTACTTC	CASSPLDDGDEKNIQYF
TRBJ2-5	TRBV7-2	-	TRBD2	TGTGCCAGCAGCTTGGGGCTAGGACTAGAGGAGACCCAGTACTTC	CASSLGLGLEETQYF
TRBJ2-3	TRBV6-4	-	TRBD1	TGTGCCAGCAGTGTTGACAGGGGCGCAGATACGCAGTATTTT	CASSVDRGADTQYF
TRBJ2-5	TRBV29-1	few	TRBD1	TGCAGCGCTACGGGGACAGGGGGTGGCGAGACCCAGTACTTC	CSATGTGGGETQYF
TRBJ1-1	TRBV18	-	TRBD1	TGTGCCAGCTCACCATTTTCGAGGACAGGGGGTTTGAACACTGAAGCTTTCTTT	CASSPFSRTGGLNTEAFF
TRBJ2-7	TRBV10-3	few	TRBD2	TGTGCCATCCTCCCGGGACTAGCGGGGGCCTCCGAGCAGTACTTC	CAILPGLAGASEQYF
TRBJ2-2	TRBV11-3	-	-	TGTGCCAGCAGCCGCGGAAGCACCGGGGAGCTGTTTTTT	CASSRGSTGELFF
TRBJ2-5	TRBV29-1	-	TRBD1	TGCAGCGGGGGGGGACAGGGAGGAGAGACCCAGTACTTC	CSGGGQGGETQYF
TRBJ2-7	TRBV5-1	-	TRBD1	TGCGCCAGCAGCCGACAGGGAGAGGTCGACGAGCAGTACTTC	CASSRQGEVDEQYF
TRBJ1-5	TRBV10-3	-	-	TGTGCCATCAGCTTATATAGCAATCAGCCCCAGCATTTT	CAISLYSNQPQHF
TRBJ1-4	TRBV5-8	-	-	TGTGCCAGCAGCTTCAGGATGGGGCGGGGGAATGAAAAACTGTTTTTT	CASSFRMGRGNEKLFF
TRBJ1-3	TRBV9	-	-	TGTGCCAGCGAACGGGGAAACACCATATATTTT	CASERGNTIYF
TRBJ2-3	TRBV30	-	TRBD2	TGTGCCTGGATCCTTAGCGGGACAGATACGCAGTATTTT	CAWILSGTDTQYF
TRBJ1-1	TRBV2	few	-	TGTGCCAGCACCGGAGCTTTCTTT	CASTGAFF
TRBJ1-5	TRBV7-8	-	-	TGTGCCAGCAGCTTAACAGGGTCGAATCAGCCCCAGCATTTT	CASSLTGSNQPQHF
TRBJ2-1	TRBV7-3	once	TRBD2	TGTGCCAGCAGCGCTTCTAGCGGGGTAAACTACAATGAGCAGTTCTTC	CASSASSGVNYNEQFF
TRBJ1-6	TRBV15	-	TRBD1	TGTGCCACCAGCAGAGCCACAGGGGGTCATTCACCCCTCCACTTT	CATSRATGGHSPLHF
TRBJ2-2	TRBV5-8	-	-	TGTGCCAGCAGCCGGTTCTCGAACACCGGGGAGCTGTTTTTT	CASSRFSNTGELFF
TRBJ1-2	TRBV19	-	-	TGTGCCAGTAGTATCGGGGGAGATGGCTACACCTTC	CASSIGGDGYTF
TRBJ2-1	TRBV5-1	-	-	TGCGCCAGCAGGCGGCAGGGCTCCTACAATGAGCAGTTCTTC	CASRRQGSYNEQFF
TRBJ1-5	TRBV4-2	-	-	TGTGCCAGCAGCCAAGGGGAGGGGCACAATCAGCCCCAGCATTTT	CASSQGEGHNQPQHF
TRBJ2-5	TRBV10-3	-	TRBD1	TGTGCCATCCAGGGGGCAGAGACCCAGTACTTC	CAIQGAETQYF
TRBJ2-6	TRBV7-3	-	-	TGTGCCAGCAGCCCAGGGGCTGGGGCCAACGTCCTGACTTTC	CASSPGAGANVLTF
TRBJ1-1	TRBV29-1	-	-	TGCAGCGTACAGGTGAACACTGAAGCTTTCTTT	CSVQVNTEAFF
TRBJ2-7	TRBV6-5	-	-	TGTGCCAGCAGTTCTAATGGACAGATCGAGCAGTACTTC	CASSSNGQIEQYF
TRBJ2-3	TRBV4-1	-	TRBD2	TGCGCCAGCAGCCAAGAAAGGGGGTTGCGGGGGGGCACAGATACGCAGTATTTT	CASSQERGLRGGTDTQYF
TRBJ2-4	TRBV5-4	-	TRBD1	TGTGCCAGCAGCTTGGGGACAGGGATGATAGCCAAAAACATTCAGTACTTC	CASSLGTGMIAKNIQYF
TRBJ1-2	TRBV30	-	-	TGTGCCTGGAGTGTTCAGGCGAACTATGGCTACACCTTC	CAWSVQANYGYTF
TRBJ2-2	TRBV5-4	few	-	TGTGCCAGCAGCTGGGGCGGCTCGAACACCGGGGAGCTGTTTTTT	CASSWGGSNTGELFF
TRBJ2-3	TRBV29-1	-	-	TGCAGCGTTGAAGGACAGACGGATACGCAGTATTTT	CSVEGQTDTQYF
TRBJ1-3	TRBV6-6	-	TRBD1	TGTGCCAGCAGCCAACCGGGACAGGGGAGGGGAAACACCATATATTTT	CASSQPGQGRGNTIYF
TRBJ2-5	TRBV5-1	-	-	TGCGCCAGCAGCTTGGGGCTAGGCCAAGAGACCCAGTACTTC	CASSLGLGQETQYF
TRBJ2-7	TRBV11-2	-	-	TGTGCCAGCAGACCCCCCGGGACACCCTCCTACGAGCAGTACTTC	CASRPPGTPSYEQYF
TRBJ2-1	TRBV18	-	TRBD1	TGTGCCAGCTCACCATTCGGGACAGAAGACAATGAGCAGTTCTTC	CASSPFGTEDNEQFF
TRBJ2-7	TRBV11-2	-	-	TGTGCCAGCAGCTTAGAGGTAGCTGATGGTGGCTACGAGCAGTACTTC	CASSLEVADGGYEQYF
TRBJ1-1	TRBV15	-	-	TGTGCCACCAGCAGAGCAGGGTTCAACACTGAAGCTTTCTTT	CATSRAGFNTEAFF
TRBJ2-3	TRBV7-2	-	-	TGTGCCAGCAGCTGGGGTGCCGGGGGATCCAGCACAGATACGCAGTATTTT	CASSWGAGGSSTDTQYF
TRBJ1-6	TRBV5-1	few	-	TGCGCCAGCAGCCCCCGTATAGATTCACCCCTCCACTTT	CASSPRIDSPLHF
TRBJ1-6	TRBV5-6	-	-	TGTGCCAGCAGCTCGGAGCGTCTCGGGATTGATAATTCACCCCTCCACTTT	CASSSERLGIDNSPLHF
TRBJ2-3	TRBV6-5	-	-	TGTGCCAGCAGTTATCGCGGGGCCCGCACAGATACGCAGTATTTT	CASSYRGARTDTQYF
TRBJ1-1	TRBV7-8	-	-	TGTGCCAGCACACGACAGGCTCGACTGAACACTGAAGCTTTCTTT	CASTRQARLNTEAFF
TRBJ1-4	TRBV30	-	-	TGTGCCTGGACCCCTAGGGGGTTTGGCGGAAAACTGTTTTTT	CAWTPRGFGGKLFF
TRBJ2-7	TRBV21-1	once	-	TGTGCCAGCAGCAAAGGGACGGGCGGGACAGGGGAGAACGAGCAGTACTTC	CASSKGTGGTGENEQYF
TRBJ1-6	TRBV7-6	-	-	TGTGCCAGCAGCCGGTTCCCCCGAAAAAGCTCCTATAATTCACCCCTCCACTTT	CASSRFPRKSSYNSPLHF
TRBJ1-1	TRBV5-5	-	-	TGTGCCAGCAGCCCCCGGGAGGGGAGGGGCACTGAAGCTTTCTTT	CASSPREGRGTEAFF
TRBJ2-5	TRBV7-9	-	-	TGTGCCAGCAGCTTGACATCAGGGGAAGAGACCCAGTACTTC	CASSLTSGEETQYF
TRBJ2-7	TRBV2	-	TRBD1	TGTGCCAGCGAACAGGGGGGAAGGACCTACGAGCAGTACTTC	CASEQGGRTYEQYF